The rows below give T cell receptor beta chains drawn from one sample of a study of blood T cell repertoires in COVID-19. Clones were read by immunoSEQ multiplex PCR, and TCRdb kept only the in-frame ones, dropping some. The repertoire holds about 670,000 clones, 85% to 90% seen once, with roughly 0.25% in the top ten. The sequenced sample consisted of peripheral blood. The receptors shown here come from a woman under 30 with acute or convalescent COVID-19. CDR3s leave out the opening cysteine and the closing phenylalanine or tryptophan.

j_call: TRBJ1-6
v_call: TRBV27
cdr3_aa: ASRRTALSSYNSPLH

j_call: TRBJ1-6
v_call: TRBV28
cdr3_aa: ASSFPGNNSPLH

j_call: TRBJ2-7
v_call: TRBV6-6
cdr3_aa: ASLQAGDSYEQY

j_call: TRBJ1-1
v_call: TRBV2
cdr3_aa: ASSLSGVEAF

j_call: TRBJ1-3
v_call: TRBV9
cdr3_aa: ASSIGQGAGHTIY

j_call: TRBJ2-3
v_call: TRBV6-6
cdr3_aa: ASSYIRRGDTQY

j_call: TRBJ1-2
v_call: TRBV18
cdr3_aa: ASSPPSGAPGGYT

j_call: TRBJ1-6
v_call: TRBV18
cdr3_aa: ASSSGQGRDNSPLH

j_call: TRBJ2-7
v_call: TRBV24-1
cdr3_aa: ATSDPYRVHEQY

j_call: TRBJ1-1
v_call: TRBV7-3
cdr3_aa: ASSPSGVPNTEAF

j_call: TRBJ2-7
v_call: TRBV14
cdr3_aa: ASSLRGSGSSYEQY

j_call: TRBJ2-1
v_call: TRBV3-1/TRBV3-2
cdr3_aa: ASSPTYGGYNEQF

j_call: TRBJ1-1
v_call: TRBV6-5
cdr3_aa: ASSSTTGLVVTEAF

j_call: TRBJ1-1
v_call: TRBV7-6
cdr3_aa: ASSLAVGNTEAF

j_call: TRBJ1-3
v_call: TRBV7-2
cdr3_aa: ASSLVLRTGEVGNTIY

j_call: TRBJ1-1
v_call: TRBV4-1
cdr3_aa: ASSQDLGKAF

j_call: TRBJ1-1
v_call: TRBV5-1
cdr3_aa: ASSPAWTETEAF

j_call: TRBJ1-2
v_call: TRBV6-1
cdr3_aa: ASSDPDYGYT

j_call: TRBJ2-3
v_call: TRBV24-1
cdr3_aa: ATSRDRGTDTQY

j_call: TRBJ2-1
v_call: TRBV4-3
cdr3_aa: ASSQEKASGVIDEQF